Each of the 13 T cell receptor beta chains below was sequenced from the same sample in a study of technical replicates of blood from several donors. TCRdb keeps only in-frame clones here, not all; method: immunoSEQ multiplex PCR. The table includes approximately 93,000 clones, nearly 95% detected once. The sample comprised T cells isolated from PBMCs. These receptors came from a human donor in good health.

The gene calls are TRBV15 and TRBJ2-3; the match to TRBD2 covers 10 bases. There are 15 residues in the CDR3. V shed 5 bases, J shed 4 bases, and the junction held 6 bases outside the gene matches. Germline V gives CDR1 LNHNV, CDR2 YYDKDF (reference sequence). The CDR3 DNA is TGTGCCACCAGCCTCCTAGCGGGAGCGGCAGATACGCAGTATTTT. It yields the protein CATSLLAGAADTQYF.

V usage is TRBV5-5 and J usage is TRBJ1-2; 10 nucleotides align to TRBD1. The trim removed 1 base at V and 4 bases at J, leaving 1 base unmatched. The CDR3 has 14 amino acids. The germline V gene has CDR1 SGHKS and CDR2 YYEKEE (reference sequence). CDR3 region: CASSLRDRGYGYTF. The CDR3 DNA is TGTGCCAGCAGCTTGAGGGACAGGGGCTATGGCTACACCTTC.

This rearrangement joins TRBV9 to TRBJ2-4, with a tentative D call TRBD1 (6 bases). CDR1 is SGDLS, CDR2 YYNGEE, per germline. The germline V and J ends were trimmed by 4 bases and 9 bases, with 17 bases remaining between them. The CDR3 covers 14 residues. DNA for the CDR3: TGTGCCAGCAGCCTAAACGCAGGGGATGGCATTCAGTACTTC. This translates into CASSLNAGDGIQYF.

The chain joins TRBV25-1 to TRBJ2-5; D call uncertain. Trimming removed 7 bases from V and 4 bases from J, with 4 bases in between. The V gene's germline CDR1 is MGHDK and CDR2 SYGVNS. There are 10 residues in the CDR3. This chain's CDR3 is CASTRETQYF. Written as DNA, the CDR3 is TGTGCCAGCACGCGAGAGACCCAGTACTTC.

The gene calls are TRBV28 and TRBJ1-2, with 9 bases lining up with TRBD1. Germline values: CDR1 MDHEN, CDR2 SYDVKM. The V gene end was trimmed by 3 bases and the J gene end by 5 bases; junction bases not matched to a gene: 10. The CDR3 is made up of 16 amino acids. The CDR3 DNA sequence: TGTGCCAGCAGTTTCCTAGAGGGGACAGGGAGGTATGGCTACACCTTC. Translated: CASSFLEGTGRYGYTF.

The chain links TRBV7-3 to TRBJ2-3, with TRBD2 identical over 16 bases. Germline V gives CDR1 SGHTA, CDR2 FQGTGA. V gave up 2 bases and J gave up 4 bases; unmatched junction bases: 6. CDR3 length equals 18 residues. CDR3 region: CASSLRGLAGGPADTQYF. CDR3 DNA sequence: TGTGCCAGCAGCTTACGGGGACTAGCGGGGGGGCCGGCAGATACGCAGTATTTT.

This clone appeared once. The genes are TRBV7-6 and TRBJ1-2; the D gene is possibly TRBD1 (6 bases). The V and J ends lost 5 bases and 0 bases respectively, with 10 bases between them. The germline V gene has CDR1 SGHVS and CDR2 FNYEAQ. The CDR3 has 14 amino acids. CDR3 residues: CASSLDRTNYGYTF. Written as DNA, the CDR3 is TGTGCCAGCAGCCTTGACAGGACTAACTATGGCTACACCTTC.

This sequence joins TRBV25-1 and TRBJ1-2; 7 nucleotides line up with TRBD1. Germline lookup yields CDR1 MGHDK and CDR2 SYGVNS. The CDR3 is 14 amino acids. V was pared by 5 bases and J by 4 bases, with 7 bases of the junction left unmatched. The CDR3 spells CASSRTGTAYGYTF. The CDR3 DNA follows: TGTGCCAGCAGTCGCACCGGGACAGCCTATGGCTACACCTTC.

The V gene is TRBV28, the J gene TRBJ2-7; weak D call: TRBD1 (6 bases). Looked up from germline, CDR1 is MDHEN and CDR2 is SYDVKM. The CDR3 has 14 residues. Trimming removed 6 bases from V and 3 bases from J, with 15 bases in between. The CDR3 loop reads CASSLPGTIYEQYF. In nucleotides, the CDR3 is TGTGCCAGCAGCCTCCCTGGGACAATCTACGAGCAGTACTTC.

The rearrangement uses TRBV15 and TRBJ2-3, with D possibly matching TRBD2 (6 bases). The CDR3 consists of 17 residues. CDR1 and CDR2 (germline): LNHNV, YYDKDF (reference sequence). V lost 4 bases, J lost 2 bases, and 19 bases lay in between. The CDR3 sequence is CATSKIGDFIYTDTQYF. The CDR3 DNA reads TGTGCCACCAGCAAGATCGGGGACTTCATTTACACAGATACGCAGTATTTT.

This clone came up a few times. J is TRBJ1-2 and V is TRBV28; D might be TRBD1 (5 bases). This CDR3 is 16 amino acids long. Germline V gene data show CDR1 as MDHEN and CDR2 as SYDVKM. Trimming cost V 3 bases and J 7 bases, with 21 bases left between them. The CDR3 loop is CASSFHPQVSFRGYTF. CDR3 sequence (DNA): TGTGCCAGCAGTTTCCACCCACAGGTTTCATTTCGTGGCTACACCTTC.

This chain joins TRBV4-1 and TRBJ2-7; D unresolved. The germline V gene encodes CDR1 MGHRA and CDR2 YSYEKL. Trimming shortened V by 2 bases and J by 1 base, and 12 bases separated the two germline ends. The CDR3 spans 15 residues. The CDR3 nucleotides are TGCGCCAGCAGCCAATTTCTTACTCCATCCTACGAGCAGTACTTC. Its translation: CASSQFLTPSYEQYF.

V usage is TRBV18 and J usage is TRBJ1-1, with D possibly matching TRBD1 (6 bases). Germline V gene lookup returns CDR1 KGHSH and CDR2 LQKENI. Trimming shortened V by 3 bases and J by 2 bases, and 13 bases separated the two germline ends. This CDR3 region has 15 residues. The CDR3 coding sequence is TGTGCCAGCTCACCCATGGGACACCGAAACACTGAAGCTTTCTTT. Amino acid sequence: CASSPMGHRNTEAFF.